These T cell receptor beta chains were read from a single sample in a study of Ad26.COV2.S vaccination and SARS-CoV-2 variants. The method was immunoSEQ multiplex PCR; TCRdb's version includes in-frame clones alone and lacks a portion of them. The data hold a few hundred thousand clones, with 88% observed a single time. The specimen comprised peripheral blood, sampled in a trial of Ad26.COV2.S vaccine versus placebo. The receptors derive from a person aged 18-65 years who received the Ad26.COV2.S COVID-19 vaccine or a placebo. Each CDR3 is given with its conserved first and last residue. A D gene is named only where the DNA matches it firmly. Size is stated for part of the rows, as once, few or many counts, or as a class when the clone is expanded.

v_gene	d_gene	abundance	j_gene	CDR3nt	CDR3aa
TRBV4-3	-	-	TRBJ2-5	TGCGCCAGCAGCCAAAGGGTATCAAGATCGACCCAGTACTTC	CASSQRVSRSTQYF
TRBV7-8	-	-	TRBJ2-3	TGTGCCAGCAGCTTATACACAGGGTACACAGATACGCAGTATTTT	CASSLYTGYTDTQYF
TRBV6-2/TRBV6-3	TRBD1	-	TRBJ2-7	TGTGCCAGCAGTTACGGGGACAGGCCAACCTACGAGCAGTACTTC	CASSYGDRPTYEQYF
TRBV5-6	-	-	TRBJ2-7	TGTGCCAGCAGCTTGATTTACGGTCAGGGCTTCTACGAGCAGTACTTC	CASSLIYGQGFYEQYF
TRBV14	-	-	TRBJ2-1	TGTGCCAGCCGATCCCCCCCGTCGGGTGAGCAGTTCTTC	CASRSPPSGEQFF
TRBV6-5	TRBD1	-	TRBJ1-3	TGTGCCAGCGGAACCACAGGGGTCTCTGGAAACACCATATATTTT	CASGTTGVSGNTIYF
TRBV18	TRBD2	few	TRBJ2-1	TGTGCCAGCTCACCACAGGTCGAGCGGGGGGGCTCCTACAATGAGCAGTTCTTC	CASSPQVERGGSYNEQFF
TRBV30	TRBD1	-	TRBJ1-2	TGTGCCTTTCAATTACAGGGGAATGGCTACACCTTC	CAFQLQGNGYTF
TRBV19	-	-	TRBJ1-1	TGTGCCAGTAGTCGGGGCCTGAACACTGAAGCTTTCTTT	CASSRGLNTEAFF
TRBV5-1	TRBD1	-	TRBJ2-5	TGCGCCAGCAGCCTCACAGGGGAGAGGTACCAAGAGACCCAGTACTTC	CASSLTGERYQETQYF
TRBV5-1	-	once	TRBJ2-5	TGCGCCAGCAGCCTGCAGGGTTTCCAAGAGACCCAGTACTTC	CASSLQGFQETQYF
TRBV18	-	-	TRBJ2-3	TGTGCCAGCTCACCACGGGGAGATACGCAGTATTTT	CASSPRGDTQYF
TRBV7-2	-	-	TRBJ2-3	TGTGCCAGCAGCTTAGGCCCCCCGGGGGCCACAGATACGCAGTATTTT	CASSLGPPGATDTQYF
TRBV5-3	TRBD1	once	TRBJ2-2	TGTGCCAGGAACCGGGACAGGGGGAATACCGGGGAGCTGTTTTTT	CARNRDRGNTGELFF
TRBV4-3	TRBD2	-	TRBJ2-7	TGCGCCAGCAGCCCGCGCCTAGCGGGGGGAGAAATGGTAGTCTACGAGCAGTACTTC	CASSPRLAGGEMVVYEQYF
TRBV6-2/TRBV6-3	-	-	TRBJ2-1	TGTGCCAGCAGTCGAACTAGCTTAAATGAGCAGTTCTTC	CASSRTSLNEQFF
TRBV30	-	-	TRBJ2-1	TGTGCCTGGAGAAAGGACAGGGAGGGCAATGAGCAGTTCTTC	CAWRKDREGNEQFF
TRBV2	TRBD1	-	TRBJ1-1	TGTGCCAGCAGGTCCGAGGGACAGGGGTTTCGGGACACTGAAGCTTTCTTT	CASRSEGQGFRDTEAFF
TRBV12-3/TRBV12-4	-	-	TRBJ2-1	TGTGCCAGCAGCTCAGCCCCGCGCAATGAGCAGTTCTTC	CASSSAPRNEQFF
TRBV24-1	-	-	TRBJ2-5	TGTGCCACCAGTGACCCTGGGGAGACCCAGTACTTC	CATSDPGETQYF
TRBV7-9	-	-	TRBJ1-2	TGTGCCAGCAGCCCGACCGGGGCCTATGGCTACACCTTC	CASSPTGAYGYTF
TRBV5-1	-	-	TRBJ2-7	TGCGCCAGCAGCCCTAGGACGAAAGTTGACGAGCAGTACTTC	CASSPRTKVDEQYF
TRBV10-2	-	-	TRBJ2-1	TGCGCCAGCAGTGCAGGGTTAGGACAGAGCCCTTACAATGAGCAGTTCTTC	CASSAGLGQSPYNEQFF
TRBV7-2	TRBD1	once	TRBJ2-7	TGTGCCAGCAGCTTTGACAGGGGGAAGGTCTACGAGCAGTACTTC	CASSFDRGKVYEQYF
TRBV5-5	TRBD1	-	TRBJ2-5	TGTGCCAGCAGCATCGGGACAGGGGGCGGGAAGACCCAGTACTTC	CASSIGTGGGKTQYF
TRBV5-1	-	-	TRBJ2-1	TGCGCCAGCAGCTGGACGGGACCCAACAATGAGCAGTTCTTC	CASSWTGPNNEQFF
TRBV6-2/TRBV6-3	-	-	TRBJ1-6	TGTGCCAGCAGTTGGGGGAATTCACCCCTCCACTTT	CASSWGNSPLHF
TRBV6-5	TRBD1	-	TRBJ2-7	TGTGCCAGCAGTTTCCGGGACAGCTCCTACGAGCAGTACTTC	CASSFRDSSYEQYF